Listed here are 9 T cell receptor beta chains from one sample, sequenced in a study of chemoradiotherapy in HPV16-positive cancers. TCRdb's table, derived via immunoSEQ multiplex PCR, lists solely in-frame clones and lacks some. The sample holds approximately 5,000 clones; roughly 74% are singletons and the top ten take more than 7%. Source: tumor tissue, taken from a patient who underwent chemoradiotherapy. The receptors come from a human donor with HPV-associated anogenital cancer.

The V and J genes are TRBV11-2 and TRBJ2-2; a weak D match, TRBD1 (5 bases). The germline V gene encodes CDR1 SGHAT and CDR2 FQNNGV. V gave up 3 bases and J gave up 2 bases, with 10 bases separating them. The CDR3 has 15 residues. CDR3 sequence reads: CASSFQGSNTGELFF. CDR3 in DNA: TGTGCCAGCAGCTTCCAGGGATCAAACACCGGGGAGCTGTTTTTT.

This clone was observed a handful of times. V and J are TRBV2 and TRBJ1-2, with a weak D call TRBD1 (5 bases). Trimming shortened V by 4 bases and J by 8 bases, and 14 bases separated the two germline ends. Germline CDR1 reads SNHLY; CDR2 reads FYNNEI. The CDR3 spans 13 residues. The CDR3 nucleotides read TGTGCCAGCAGTGGTTCGGGGGTACAGGGCTACACCTTC. This encodes CASSGSGVQGYTF.

In the case of this clone: Likely a read error: the CDR3 ends without its conserved phenylalanine or tryptophan. The DNA is omitted, as the CDR3 cannot be located on it reliably, and the CDR3 follows TCRdb's listing. The chain is built from TRBV5-5 and TRBJ2-7; the table assigns TRBD2, which was not confirmed against the DNA. The CDR3 is 16 residues long, counting both termini. Germline CDR1 reads SGHKS; CDR2 reads YYEKEE (reference sequence). The CDR3 here is CASSLEELAGVLEYVP.

The V call is TRBV5-1, the J call TRBJ2-7; 10 nucleotides line up with TRBD2. Losses at the gene ends were 2 bases for V and 9 bases for J; bases not matched to a gene: 17. The V gene's germline CDR1 is SGHRS and CDR2 YFSETQ. The CDR3 length is 17 residues. The CDR3 coding sequence is TGCGCCAGCAGCTTAGGCCTAGCGGGAGATATTGGCTTCGGGCAGTACTTC. Translation: CASSLGLAGDIGFGQYF.

This clone was seen once. At one of its ends the junction is not consistent with the germline gene, which may arise from a read error. The chain uses TRBV2 and TRBJ2-7; D unresolved. Per germline, CDR1 SNHLY and CDR2 FYNNEI. The CDR3 length is 11 residues. The CDR3 DNA is TGTGCCAGCAGTGAATCTTCGCTTCCTTCTTGG. Its translation is CASSESSLPSW.

The genes are TRBV9 and TRBJ1-1; D perhaps matches TRBD1 (5 bases). V was clipped by 1 base and J by 6 bases, with 10 bases between them. Germline loops: CDR1 SGDLS, CDR2 YYNGEE. The CDR3 runs to 13 residues. Here the CDR3 DNA reads TGTGCCAGCAGCGTAACAGGAACGGCTGAAGCTTTCTTT. This sequence encodes CASSVTGTAEAFF.

The chain recombines TRBV7-2 with TRBJ2-1; 13 bases align to TRBD2. Germline V gene lookup returns CDR1 SGHTA and CDR2 FQGNSA. This CDR3 comprises 18 residues. V shed 1 base, J shed 6 bases, and the junction held 9 bases outside the gene matches. This CDR3 is CASSLDGLGLAGANEQFF. For the CDR3, the DNA is TGTGCCAGCAGCTTAGATGGTCTCGGACTAGCGGGAGCCAATGAGCAGTTCTTC.

The chain couples TRBV28 to TRBJ1-1; D ambiguous. The CDR3 is 15 amino acids. Per the germline V gene, CDR1 is MDHEN and CDR2 is SYDVKM. V was cut by 6 bases and J by 0 bases, with 14 bases left in between. The CDR3 DNA follows: TGTGCCAGCAGGTACCCCGGAACCATGAACACTGAAGCTTTCTTT. Translated: CASRYPGTMNTEAFF.

This chain joins TRBV9 and TRBJ1-2; D is ambiguous. Between the trimmed V and J ends, which lost 0 bases and 7 bases, there was a span of 13 bases. The CDR3 spans 14 residues. Per germline, CDR1 SGDLS and CDR2 YYNGEE. The CDR3 protein is CASSVGGGRTGYTF. For the CDR3, the DNA is TGTGCCAGCAGCGTAGGGGGAGGGCGGACTGGCTACACCTTC.